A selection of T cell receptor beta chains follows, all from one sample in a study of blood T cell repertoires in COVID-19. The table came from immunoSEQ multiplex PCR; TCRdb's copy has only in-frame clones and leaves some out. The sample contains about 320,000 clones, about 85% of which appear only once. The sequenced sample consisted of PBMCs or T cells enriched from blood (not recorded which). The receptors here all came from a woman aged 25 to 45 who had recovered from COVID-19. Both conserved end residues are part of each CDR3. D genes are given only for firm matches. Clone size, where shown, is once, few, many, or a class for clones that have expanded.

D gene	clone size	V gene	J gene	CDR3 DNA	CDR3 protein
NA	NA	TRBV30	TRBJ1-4	TGTGCCTCTTCGACAGCAACTAATGAAAAACTGTTTTTT	CASSTATNEKLFF
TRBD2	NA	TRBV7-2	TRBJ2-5	TGTGCCAGCAGCCGCGACGCTAGCGGGGGCGGAGAGACCCAGTACTTC	CASSRDASGGGETQYF
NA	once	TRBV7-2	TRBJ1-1	TGTGCCAGCAGCTTAGGACCCCAGGGTAGGGGCACTGAAGCTTTCTTT	CASSLGPQGRGTEAFF
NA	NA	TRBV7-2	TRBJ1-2	TGTGCCAGCAGCCGAGGTCGCAGCTATGGCTACACCTTC	CASSRGRSYGYTF
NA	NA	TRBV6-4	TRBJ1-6	TGTGCCAGCAGTGACTCTGGGCCAGGTCGAAATTCACCCCTCCACTTT	CASSDSGPGRNSPLHF
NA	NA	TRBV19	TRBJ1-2	TGTGCCAGTAGTATAGATCAGGGAATGACTGCCGGCTACACCTTC	CASSIDQGMTAGYTF
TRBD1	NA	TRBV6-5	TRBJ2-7	TGTGCCACACTGGACAGGTTTAGCTCCTACGAGCAGTACTTC	CATLDRFSSYEQYF
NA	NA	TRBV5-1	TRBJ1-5	TGCGCCAGCAGCCCCAGACCCGGGGACAATCAGCCCCAGCATTTT	CASSPRPGDNQPQHF
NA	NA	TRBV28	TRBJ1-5	TGTGCCAGCAGTTTATGGCGGGGGGGTGAACAGCCCCAGCATTTT	CASSLWRGGEQPQHF
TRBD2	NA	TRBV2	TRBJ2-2	TGTGCCAGCACCTTTACCGGGACTAGCGGGGGGAACACCGGGGAGCTGTTTTTT	CASTFTGTSGGNTGELFF
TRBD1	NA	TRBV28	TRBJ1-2	TGTGCCAGCACCTCAGGGGGTGGCGGCTACACCTTC	CASTSGGGGYTF
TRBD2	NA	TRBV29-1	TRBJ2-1	TGCAGCGTTATGGGCGGGGGGTCCTACAATGAGCAGTTCTTC	CSVMGGGSYNEQFF
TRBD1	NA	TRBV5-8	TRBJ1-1	TGTGCCAGCAGGGTGACAGGGGTGGGGACTGAAGCTTTCTTT	CASRVTGVGTEAFF
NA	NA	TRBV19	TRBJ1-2	TGTGCCAGTACCGCCTCCCAGGGTCTGGACTATGGCTACACCTTC	CASTASQGLDYGYTF
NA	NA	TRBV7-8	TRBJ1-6	TGTGCCAGCAGCTTAGGGGTAGGGGGATCACCCCTCCACTTT	CASSLGVGGSPLHF
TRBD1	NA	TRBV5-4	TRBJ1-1	TGTGCCAGCAGCTCAGGACAGGGGATGAACACTGAAGCTTTCTTT	CASSSGQGMNTEAFF
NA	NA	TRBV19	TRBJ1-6	TGTGCCAGTAGCAACGTCCTAGGTTCGGGGTCACCCCTCCACTTT	CASSNVLGSGSPLHF
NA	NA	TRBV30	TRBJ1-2	TGTGCCTGGAGTAAGTCCAGGGAAATCCGCCCTAACTATGGCTACACCTTC	CAWSKSREIRPNYGYTF
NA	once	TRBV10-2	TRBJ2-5	TGCGCCAGCAGCGAGACTAGTGGGTCGTGGACCCAGTACTTC	CASSETSGSWTQYF
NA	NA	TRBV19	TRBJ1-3	TGTGCCAGTAGTATAGTTCCGGGCTCTGGAAACACCATATATTTT	CASSIVPGSGNTIYF
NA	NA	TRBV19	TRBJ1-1	TGTGCCAGTAGTATGGGGGGTTACACTGAAGCTTTCTTT	CASSMGGYTEAFF
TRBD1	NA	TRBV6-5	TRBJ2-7	TGTGCCAGCAGTTCCCGAGGGGGCCTCCCCTACGAGCAGTACTTC	CASSSRGGLPYEQYF
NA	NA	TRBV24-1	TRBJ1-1	TGTGCCACCAGTGGAAGGGGGGGGGTCACTGAAGCTTTCTTT	CATSGRGGVTEAFF